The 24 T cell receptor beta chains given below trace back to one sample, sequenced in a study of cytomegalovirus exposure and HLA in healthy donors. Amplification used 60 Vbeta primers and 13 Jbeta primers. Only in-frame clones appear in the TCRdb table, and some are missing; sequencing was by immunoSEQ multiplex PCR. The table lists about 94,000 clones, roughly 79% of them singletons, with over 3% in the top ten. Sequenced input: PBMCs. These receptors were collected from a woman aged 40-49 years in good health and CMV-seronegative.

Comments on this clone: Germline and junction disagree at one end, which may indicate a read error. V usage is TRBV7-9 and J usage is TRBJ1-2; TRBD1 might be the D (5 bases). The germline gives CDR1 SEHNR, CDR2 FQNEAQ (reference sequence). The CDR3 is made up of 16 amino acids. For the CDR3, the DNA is TGTGCCAGCAGCTTAGGGGGCCTAGGCTCTTCGAGTGGCTACCCCTTC. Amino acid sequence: CASSLGGLGSSSGYPF.

The CDR3 nucleotides are TGTGCCAGCAGTTCAGACAGGGGGAGACAGCCCCAGCATTTT. Translated, it gives CASSSDRGRQPQHF. The chain couples TRBV28 to TRBJ1-5; 9 bases line up with TRBD1. J lost 7 bases, V lost 4 bases, and 5 bases had no gene match. The CDR3 has 14 residues. Germline-derived CDR1 and CDR2 are MDHEN and SYDVKM.

CDR3 loop: CASSLRDRSYEQYF. As DNA, the CDR3 is TGTGCCAGCAGCTTGCGAGACAGATCCTACGAGCAGTACTTC. The chain couples TRBV5-8 to TRBJ2-7; TRBD1 is a possible D gene (5 bases). The CDR3 contains 14 residues. The ends were cut back, 1 base at V and 1 base at J, with 9 bases in the middle. Germline V gene lookup returns CDR1 SGHTS and CDR2 YDEGEE.

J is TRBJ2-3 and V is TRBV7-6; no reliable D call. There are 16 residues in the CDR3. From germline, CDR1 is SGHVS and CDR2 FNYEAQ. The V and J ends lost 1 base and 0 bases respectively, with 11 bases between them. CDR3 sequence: CASSLGPRTSTDTQYF. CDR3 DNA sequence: TGTGCCAGCAGCTTAGGTCCTAGAACTAGCACAGATACGCAGTATTTT.

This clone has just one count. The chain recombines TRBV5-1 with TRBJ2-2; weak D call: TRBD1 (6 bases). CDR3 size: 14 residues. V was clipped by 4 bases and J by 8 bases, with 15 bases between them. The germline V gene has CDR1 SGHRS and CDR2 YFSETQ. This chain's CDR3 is CASSGRTDLGELFF. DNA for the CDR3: TGCGCCAGCAGCGGGCGGACAGATTTGGGGGAGCTGTTTTTT. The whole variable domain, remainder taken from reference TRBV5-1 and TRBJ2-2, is KAGVTQTPRYLIKTRGQQVTLSCSPISGHRSVSWYQQTPGQGLQFLFEYFSETQRNKGNFPGRFSGRQFSNSRSEMNVSTLELGDSALYLCASSGRTDLGELFFGEGSRLTVL.

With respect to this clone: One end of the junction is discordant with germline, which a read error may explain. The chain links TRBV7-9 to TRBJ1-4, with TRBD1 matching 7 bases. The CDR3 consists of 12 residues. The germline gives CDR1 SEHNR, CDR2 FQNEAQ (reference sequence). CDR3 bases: TGTTCCAGCAGTCTAGGGGACAGTAGACTGTTTTTT. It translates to CSSSLGDSRLFF.

The CDR3 protein is CSVGGGYSNQPQHF. CDR3 nucleotide sequence: TGCAGCGTAGGAGGGGGCTATAGCAATCAGCCCCAGCATTTT. The genes are TRBV29-1 and TRBJ1-5, with 7 bases that match TRBD1. The CDR3 contains 14 residues. Germline assignment: CDR1 SQVTM and CDR2 ANQGSEA. With 6 bases clipped from V and 0 bases from J, the junction kept 5 bases outside the gene matches.

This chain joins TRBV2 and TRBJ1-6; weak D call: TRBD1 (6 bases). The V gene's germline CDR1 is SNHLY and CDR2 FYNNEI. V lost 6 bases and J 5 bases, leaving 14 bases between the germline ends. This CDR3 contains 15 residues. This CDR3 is CASRGQFTNNSPLHF. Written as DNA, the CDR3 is TGTGCCAGCAGAGGACAGTTCACCAATAATTCACCCCTCCACTTT.

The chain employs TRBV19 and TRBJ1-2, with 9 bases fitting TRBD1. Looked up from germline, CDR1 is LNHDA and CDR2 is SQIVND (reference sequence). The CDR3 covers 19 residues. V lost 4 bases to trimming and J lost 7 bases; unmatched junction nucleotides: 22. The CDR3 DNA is TGTGCCAGTAGTAACGATCTTCAAGGTTGGACAGGGGCGGTGAGTGGCTACACCTTC. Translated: CASSNDLQGWTGAVSGYTF.

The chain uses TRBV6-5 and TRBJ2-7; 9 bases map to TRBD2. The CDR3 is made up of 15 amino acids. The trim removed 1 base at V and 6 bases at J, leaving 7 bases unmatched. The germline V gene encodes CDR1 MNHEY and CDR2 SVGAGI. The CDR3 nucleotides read TGTGCCAGCAGTTACTATATGCTAGCGGGACGCGAGCAGTACTTC. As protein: CASSYYMLAGREQYF.

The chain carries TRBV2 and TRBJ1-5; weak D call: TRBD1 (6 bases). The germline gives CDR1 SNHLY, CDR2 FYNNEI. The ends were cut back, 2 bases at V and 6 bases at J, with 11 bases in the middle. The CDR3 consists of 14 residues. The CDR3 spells CASSEYREGQPQHF. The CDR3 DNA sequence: TGTGCCAGCAGTGAATACAGGGAAGGTCAGCCCCAGCATTTT.

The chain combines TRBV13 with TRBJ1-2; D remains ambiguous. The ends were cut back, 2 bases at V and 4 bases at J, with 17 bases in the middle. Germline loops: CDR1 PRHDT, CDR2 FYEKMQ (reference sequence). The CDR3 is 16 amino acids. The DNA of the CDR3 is TGTGCCAGCAGCTTAAATCCCGCCGGGGTTAGCTATGGCTACACCTTC. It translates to CASSLNPAGVSYGYTF.

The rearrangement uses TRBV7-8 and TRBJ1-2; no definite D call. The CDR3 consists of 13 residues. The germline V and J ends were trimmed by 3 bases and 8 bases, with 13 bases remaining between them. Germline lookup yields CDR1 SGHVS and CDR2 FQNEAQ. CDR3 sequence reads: CASSFEFMYGYTF. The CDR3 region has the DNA TGTGCCAGCAGCTTCGAGTTTATGTACGGCTACACCTTC.

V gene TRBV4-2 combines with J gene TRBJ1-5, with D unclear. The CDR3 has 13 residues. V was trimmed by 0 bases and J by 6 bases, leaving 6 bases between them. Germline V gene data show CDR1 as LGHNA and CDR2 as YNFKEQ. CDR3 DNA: TGTGCCAGCAGCCAAGATCAGTTTCAGCCCCAGCATTTT. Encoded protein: CASSQDQFQPQHF.

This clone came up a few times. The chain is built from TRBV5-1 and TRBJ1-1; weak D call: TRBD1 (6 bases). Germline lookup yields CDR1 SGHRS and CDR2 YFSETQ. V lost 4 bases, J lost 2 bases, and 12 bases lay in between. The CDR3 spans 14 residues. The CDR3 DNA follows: TGCGCCAGCAGCCAGGGACACCTAAACACTGAAGCTTTCTTT. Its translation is CASSQGHLNTEAFF.

The CDR3 sequence is CATAADTQYF. CDR3 nucleotides: TGTGCCACTGCGGCCGATACGCAGTATTTT. J is TRBJ2-3 and V is TRBV6-1; no firm D call. The CDR3 covers 10 residues. Trimming removed 10 bases at V and 6 bases at J, with 8 bases between. CDR1 and CDR2 (germline): MNHNS, SASEGT.

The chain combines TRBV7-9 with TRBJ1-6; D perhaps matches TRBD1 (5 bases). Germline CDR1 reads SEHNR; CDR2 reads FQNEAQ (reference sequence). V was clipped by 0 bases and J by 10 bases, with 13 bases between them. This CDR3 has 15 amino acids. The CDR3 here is CASSLAQPGPSPLHF. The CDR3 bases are TGTGCCAGCAGCTTAGCGCAGCCAGGGCCCTCACCCCTCCACTTT.

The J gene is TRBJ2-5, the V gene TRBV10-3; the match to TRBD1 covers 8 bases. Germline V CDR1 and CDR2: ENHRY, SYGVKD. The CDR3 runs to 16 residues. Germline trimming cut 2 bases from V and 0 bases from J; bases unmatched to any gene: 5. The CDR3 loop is CAISEDRGWYQETQYF. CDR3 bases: TGTGCCATCAGTGAGGACAGGGGCTGGTACCAAGAGACCCAGTACTTC.

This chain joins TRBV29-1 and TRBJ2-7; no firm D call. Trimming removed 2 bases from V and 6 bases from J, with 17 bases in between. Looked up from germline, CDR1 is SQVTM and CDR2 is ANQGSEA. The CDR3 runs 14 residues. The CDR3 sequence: CSVEPLRTSGEQYF. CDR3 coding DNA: TGCAGCGTTGAACCCCTCCGAACCTCGGGCGAGCAGTACTTC.

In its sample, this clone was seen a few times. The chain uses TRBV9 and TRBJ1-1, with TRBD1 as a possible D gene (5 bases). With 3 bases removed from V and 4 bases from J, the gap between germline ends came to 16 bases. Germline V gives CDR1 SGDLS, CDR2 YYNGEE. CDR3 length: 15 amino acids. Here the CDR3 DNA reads TGTGCCAGCAGCGCCCGAACTCAGGGAGGCACTGAAGCTTTCTTT. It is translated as CASSARTQGGTEAFF.

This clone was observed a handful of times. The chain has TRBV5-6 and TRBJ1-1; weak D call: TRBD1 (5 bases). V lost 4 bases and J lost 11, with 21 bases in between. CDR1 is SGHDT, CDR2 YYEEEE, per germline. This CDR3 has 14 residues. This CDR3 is CASSQQLGTTVAFF. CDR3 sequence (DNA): TGTGCCAGCAGCCAGCAGCTTGGGACTACTGTCGCTTTCTTT.

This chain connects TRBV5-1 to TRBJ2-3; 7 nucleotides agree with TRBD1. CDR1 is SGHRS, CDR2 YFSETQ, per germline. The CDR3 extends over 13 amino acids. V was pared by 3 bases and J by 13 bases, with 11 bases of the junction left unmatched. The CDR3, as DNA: TGCGCCAGCAGCTGGATCTCGGGACAGCATGAGTATTTT. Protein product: CASSWISGQHEYF.

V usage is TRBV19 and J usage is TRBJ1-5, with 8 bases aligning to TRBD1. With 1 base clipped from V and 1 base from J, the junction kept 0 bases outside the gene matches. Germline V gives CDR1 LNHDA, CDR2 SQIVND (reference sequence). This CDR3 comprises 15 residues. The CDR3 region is CASSIGDRSNQPQHF. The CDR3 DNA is TGTGCCAGTAGTATAGGGGACAGGAGCAATCAGCCCCAGCATTTT.

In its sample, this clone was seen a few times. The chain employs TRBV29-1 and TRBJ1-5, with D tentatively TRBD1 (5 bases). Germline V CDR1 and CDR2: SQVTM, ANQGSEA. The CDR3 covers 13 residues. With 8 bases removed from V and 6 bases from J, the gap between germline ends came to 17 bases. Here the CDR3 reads CSHGGGPGQPQHF. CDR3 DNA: TGCAGCCACGGGGGGGGTCCTGGTCAGCCCCAGCATTTT.